These T cell receptor beta chains were read from a single sample in a study of blood T cells in healthy people across ages. MiXCR was run by TCRdb on the 5' RACE reads, yielding one entry per CDR3 protein. The profile shows around 900,000 distinct CDR3 sequences, 45% to 60% of them singletons. The sequenced sample consisted of blood. The origin of the receptors is a woman aged 60 to 75 in good health. CDR3s include the opening cysteine and the closing phenylalanine or tryptophan. A D gene is named only where the DNA matches it firmly. Some rows have no size entry. The others give once, few or many, or a class for an expanded clone.

d_call j_call cdr3_length clone_size v_call cdr3_nt cdr3_aa
TRBD2 TRBJ2-5 16 . TRBV9 TGTGCCGGCAGCGTAGGGAGCGGGAGGCTTTTAGAGACCCAGTACTTC CAGSVGSGRLLETQYF
. TRBJ2-5 15 . TRBV20-1 TGCAGTGCTAGAGTTCCCGAGGAATTTCGAGAGACCCAGTACTTC CSARVPEEFRETQYF
. TRBJ2-3 15 . TRBV7-2 TGTGCCAGCAGCTTAAGGCTAGCGCCAACAGATACGCAGTATTTT CASSLRLAPTDTQYF
. TRBJ2-5 15 once TRBV7-9 TGTGCCAGCAGCTTAGTCGCGACAGCTAAAGAGACCCAGTACTTC CASSLVATAKETQYF
. TRBJ1-2 13 few TRBV20-1 TGCAGTGCTAGAGATATGCGGGGTGATGGCTACACCTTC CSARDMRGDGYTF
. TRBJ1-5 15 . TRBV12-3/TRBV12-4 TGTGCCAGCAGTTTCTACGGACAGTACAATCAGCCCCAGCATTTT CASSFYGQYNQPQHF
TRBD2 TRBJ2-1 15 few TRBV29-1 TGCAGCGTTGGATTAGCGGGAGGGCCCTACAATGAGCAGTTCTTC CSVGLAGGPYNEQFF
. TRBJ2-6 16 . TRBV6-2/TRBV6-3 TGTGCCAGTACTGGGACACGTTTTTCTGGGGCCAACGTCCTGACTTTC CASTGTRFSGANVLTF
TRBD1 TRBJ2-7 16 few TRBV12-3/TRBV12-4 TGTGCCAGCAGTTCCACTAGGACAGGGCATCTCTACGAGCAGTACTTC CASSSTRTGHLYEQYF
TRBD1 TRBJ2-6 16 . TRBV27 TGTGCCAGCAGTTTACTACAGGGGTCTGGGGCCAACGTCCTGACTTTC CASSLLQGSGANVLTF
. TRBJ2-7 12 few TRBV20-1 TGCAGTGCTACCTCCAGCCACTACGAGCAGTACTTC CSATSSHYEQYF
. TRBJ2-7 15 . TRBV28 TGTGCCAGCAGCCTCGAGGGCAGGGGATCCTACGAGCAGTACTTC CASSLEGRGSYEQYF
. TRBJ2-3 15 . TRBV20-1 TGCAGTGCTAGAGGAGGGAGCCCTAGCACAGATACGCAGTATTTT CSARGGSPSTDTQYF
TRBD2 TRBJ2-5 15 few TRBV4-3 TGCGCCAGCAGCCAAAGAAGCGGGAGTGAGGAGACCCAGTACTTC CASSQRSGSEETQYF
. TRBJ2-1 14 . TRBV10-3 TGTGCCATCAGCACAAGGAGCTCCTACAATGAGCAGTTCTTC CAISTRSSYNEQFF
. TRBJ2-5 13 few TRBV5-6 TGTGCCAGCAGCTCAGGGGTCCAAGAGACCCAGTACTTC CASSSGVQETQYF
. TRBJ2-3 12 few TRBV5-6 TGTGCCAGCAGCCCCGGACACAATACGCAGTATTTT CASSPGHNTQYF
. TRBJ2-1 13 . TRBV29-1 TGCAGCGTTCCGGGGCGGACAAACAATGAGCAGTTCTTC CSVPGRTNNEQFF
. TRBJ2-5 13 few TRBV27 TGTGCCAGCAGTTTTTACGGGCAAGAGACCCAGTACTTC CASSFYGQETQYF
. TRBJ1-1 15 . TRBV7-9 TGTGCCAGCAGCTTACCCCTTCCGGGGAGGACTGAAGCTTTCTTT CASSLPLPGRTEAFF
. TRBJ2-5 16 once TRBV7-6 TGTGCCAGCAGCTTAGACCCAGGGGCGCGCACGGAGACCCAGTACTTC CASSLDPGARTETQYF
TRBD2 TRBJ2-1 19 few TRBV9 TGTGCCAGCAGCGTACACCTTGTTAGCGGGAGGCCCTCCTACAATGAGCAGTTCTTC CASSVHLVSGRPSYNEQFF
. TRBJ1-2 15 . TRBV9 TGTGCCAGCAGCGTAGCCAGGGTAGGAGGGTATGGCTACACCTTC CASSVARVGGYGYTF
. TRBJ1-5 16 . TRBV7-2 TGTGCCGGCAGCTTAGCATCCGGGATCTCAAAGCAGCCCCAGCATTTT CAGSLASGISKQPQHF
. TRBJ2-5 13 once TRBV27 TGTGCCAGCAGTCGGACTACTCGCGAGACCCAGTACTTC CASSRTTRETQYF
TRBD2 TRBJ2-2 15 . TRBV9 TGTGCCAGCAGCGAGCGGGAGCCCAACACCGGGGAGCTGTTTTTT CASSEREPNTGELFF
. TRBJ2-5 13 few TRBV4-1 TGCGCCAGCAGCCGACCCGGTCGCTGGGAGCAGTACTTC CASSRPGRWEQYF
TRBD2 TRBJ2-1 16 . TRBV2 TGTGCCAGCACCCCAGGACTAGCGGGAGGGTGGGATGAGCAGTTCTTC CASTPGLAGGWDEQFF
. TRBJ1-1 13 . TRBV12-3/TRBV12-4 TGTGCCAGCAGAGTTACGGTTAGGTCCTTAGCTTTCTTT CASRVTVRSLAFF
. TRBJ2-2 14 . TRBV20-1 TGCAGTGCTAGAGATTCCGGGAACGCCGGGGAGCTGTTTTTT CSARDSGNAGELFF
. TRBJ1-3 12 . TRBV12-3/TRBV12-4 TGCGTCAGCAGTTTGCAAGTAGACACCATATATTTT CVSSLQVDTIYF
. TRBJ2-1 13 many TRBV29-1 TGCAGCGTTGTGACAGCAAGCTACAATGAGCAGTTCTTC CSVVTASYNEQFF
. TRBJ1-6 15 few TRBV28 TGTGCCAGCAGTGCCCCCGCAGGGCGAAATTCACCCCTCCACTTT CASSAPAGRNSPLHF
TRBD1 TRBJ2-7 15 . TRBV10-3 TGTGCCATCAGTGAGGGGACAGAGAAAGTCCACGAGCAGTACTTC CAISEGTEKVHEQYF
. TRBJ1-2 12 few TRBV7-2 TGTCCCAGCAGCCAAAGACAGTATGGCTACACCTTC CPSSQRQYGYTF
. TRBJ1-2 17 once TRBV4-3 TGCGCCAGCAGCCAAGGAGCACGTCTGATGGGCTTCGGTGTCTACACCTTC CASSQGARLMGFGVYTF
. TRBJ2-5 14 once TRBV27 TGTGCCAGCAGTCCCCGGTGGGGTCAAGCGACCCAGTACTTC CASSPRWGQATQYF
. TRBJ2-5 13 . TRBV5-1 TGCGCCAGCACCCTATTTGGGGAAGAGACCCAGTACTTC CASTLFGEETQYF
TRBD2 TRBJ2-1 18 few TRBV7-2 TGTGCCAGCAGCACCCGGACTAGCGGGGGAAGCTCCTACAATGAGCAGTTCTTC CASSTRTSGGSSYNEQFF